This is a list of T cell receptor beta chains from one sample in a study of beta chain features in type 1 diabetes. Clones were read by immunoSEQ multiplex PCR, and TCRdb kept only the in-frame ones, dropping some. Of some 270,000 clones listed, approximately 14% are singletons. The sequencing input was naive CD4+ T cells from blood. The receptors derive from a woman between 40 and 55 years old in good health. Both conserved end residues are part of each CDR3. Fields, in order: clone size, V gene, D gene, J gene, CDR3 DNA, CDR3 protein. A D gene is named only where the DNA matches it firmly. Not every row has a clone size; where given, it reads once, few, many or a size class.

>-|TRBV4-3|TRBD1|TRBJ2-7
TGCGCCAGCAGCCGGGCGGGACAGGGGGTCTACGAGCAGTACTTC
CASSRAGQGVYEQYF
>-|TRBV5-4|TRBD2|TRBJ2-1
TGTGCCAGCAGCCACCCCGGGACTAGCGGGAGAAATGAGCAGTTCTTC
CASSHPGTSGRNEQFF
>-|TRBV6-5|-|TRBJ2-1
TGTGCCAGCAGGGACAGACTAAATGAGCAGTTCTTC
CASRDRLNEQFF
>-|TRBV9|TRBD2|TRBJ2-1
TGTGCCAGCAGCGTCTTAGGTCTAGCGGGGAATGAGCAGTTCTTC
CASSVLGLAGNEQFF
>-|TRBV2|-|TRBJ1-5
TGTGCCAGCAGTGACCCCGGGAGCCAGCCCCAGCATTTT
CASSDPGSQPQHF
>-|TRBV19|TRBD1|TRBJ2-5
TGTGCCAGTAGTAAGCCCGACAGGGCTTACCGTGAGACCCAGTACTTC
CASSKPDRAYRETQYF
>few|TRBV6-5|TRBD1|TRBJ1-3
TGTGCCAGCAGTTACTCGATGGGGACAGGTGGAAACACCATATATTTT
CASSYSMGTGGNTIYF
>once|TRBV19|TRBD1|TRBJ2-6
TGTGCCAGTAGTACGAGGGGGCAGACTGGGGCCAACGTCCTGACTTTC
CASSTRGQTGANVLTF
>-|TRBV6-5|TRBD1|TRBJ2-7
TGTGCCAGCAGGAGGACAGGGGGGGGTTACGAGCAGTACTTC
CASRRTGGGYEQYF
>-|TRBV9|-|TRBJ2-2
TGTGCCAGCAGCAGGGGGGGCTTAGACACCGGGGAGCTGTTTTTT
CASSRGGLDTGELFF
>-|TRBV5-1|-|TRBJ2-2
TGCGCCAGCAGCGCCTCGGCGGGGGCGGGAACCGGGGAGCTGTTTTTT
CASSASAGAGTGELFF
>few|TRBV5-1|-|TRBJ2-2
TGCGCCAGCAGCCCGGGACTTAGAAACACCGGGGAGCTGTTTTTT
CASSPGLRNTGELFF
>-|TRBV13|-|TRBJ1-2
TGTGCCAGCAGCTTAGGCAGGCCATCGTATGGCTACACCTTC
CASSLGRPSYGYTF
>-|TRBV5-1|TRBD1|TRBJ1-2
TGCGCCAGCAGCTTGGGAGACAGGGACTATGGCTACACCTTC
CASSLGDRDYGYTF
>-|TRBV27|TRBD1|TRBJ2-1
TGTGCCAGCAGTCGCCCCGACAGGGACAATGAGCAGTTCTTC
CASSRPDRDNEQFF
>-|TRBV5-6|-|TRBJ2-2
TGTGCCAGCAGCCCCTGGCGGGGGAACACCGGGGAGCTGTTTTTT
CASSPWRGNTGELFF
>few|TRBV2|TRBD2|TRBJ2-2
TGTGCCAGCAGTTTACTAGCGGGGAGGTTCGCGAACACCGGGGAGCTGTTTTTT
CASSLLAGRFANTGELFF
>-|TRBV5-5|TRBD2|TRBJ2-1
TGTGCCAGCAGCTTGGGCCCACGGCGGGGGGACTACAATGAGCAGTTCTTC
CASSLGPRRGDYNEQFF
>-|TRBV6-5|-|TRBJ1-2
TGTGCCAGCAGCCCACAGGGTAATGGCTACACCTTC
CASSPQGNGYTF
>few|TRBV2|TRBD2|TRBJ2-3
TGTGCCAGCTTGAGCGGGGGGGCCGATACGCAGTATTTT
CASLSGGADTQYF
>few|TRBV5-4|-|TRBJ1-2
TGTGCCAGCAGCTTAGCGTCGGGAACCAACTATGGCTACACCTTC
CASSLASGTNYGYTF
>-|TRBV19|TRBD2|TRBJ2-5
TGTGCCAGTAGTTTGGGACTAGCGGGGGGCCGGGAGACCCAGTACTTC
CASSLGLAGGRETQYF
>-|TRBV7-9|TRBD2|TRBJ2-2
TGTGCCAGCAGCTTAGCCTTAACGGGGGGACCTACGAACACCGGGGAGCTGTTTTTT
CASSLALTGGPTNTGELFF
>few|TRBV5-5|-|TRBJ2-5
TGTGCCAGCAGCTACAACCCCGGGGGCCAAGAGACCCAGTACTTC
CASSYNPGGQETQYF
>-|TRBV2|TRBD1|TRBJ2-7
TGTGCCACCAAGACAGGGGTTAGGGACGCGATCTTC
CATKTGVRDAIF
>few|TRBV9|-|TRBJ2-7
TGTGCCAGCAGCGTAGGGCTTATGGCCTACGAGCAGTACTTC
CASSVGLMAYEQYF
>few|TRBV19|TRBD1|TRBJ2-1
TGTGCCAGTAGAAGGGACAGGGATTACAATGAGCAGTTCTTC
CASRRDRDYNEQFF
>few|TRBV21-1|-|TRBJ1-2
TGTGCCAGCAGCAAAGCGCACAGGGGGCCCGGTGGCTACACCTTC
CASSKAHRGPGGYTF
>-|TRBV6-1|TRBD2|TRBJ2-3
TGTGCCAGCAGAGCGGGGGGCCCCCCAGATACGCAGTATTTT
CASRAGGPPDTQYF
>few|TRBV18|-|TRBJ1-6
TGTGCCAGCTCACCGCTAGGCCAGGGGAATTCACCCCTCCACTTT
CASSPLGQGNSPLHF
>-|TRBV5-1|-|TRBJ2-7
TGCGCCAGCAGCTTGGGAGCGGGTTTAGCCTACGAGGAGTACTTC
CASSLGAGLAYEEYF
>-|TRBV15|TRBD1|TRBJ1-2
TGTGCCACCAGCGCGAGTGACAGGGTTGGTTATGGCTACACCTTC
CATSASDRVGYGYTF
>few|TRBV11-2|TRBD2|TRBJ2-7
TGTGCCAGCAGCCGGCTAGCGGGGGTCGTCTCCTACGAGCAGTACTTC
CASSRLAGVVSYEQYF
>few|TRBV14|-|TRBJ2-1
TGTGCCAGCAGCAAGGAGGTTTCCTACAATGAGCAGTTCTTC
CASSKEVSYNEQFF
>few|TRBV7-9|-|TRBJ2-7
TGTGCCAGCAGCTTAGCGAGGACTCCAACCGCGGACTACGAGCAGTACTTC
CASSLARTPTADYEQYF
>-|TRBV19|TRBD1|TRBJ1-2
TGTGCCAGTACCCCGACAGGGACTTTTGGCTACACCTTC
CASTPTGTFGYTF
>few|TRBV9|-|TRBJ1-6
TGTGCCAGCAGCGCCCGACAGCTTCATAATTCACCCCTCCACTTT
CASSARQLHNSPLHF
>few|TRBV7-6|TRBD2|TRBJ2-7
TGTGCCAGCAGCTCCCCGAGCGGGGGCGACGAGCAGTACTTC
CASSSPSGGDEQYF
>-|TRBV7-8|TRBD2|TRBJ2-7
TGTGCCAGCAGCTTAGATCGACTAGCGGGGAGGGAGCAGTACTTC
CASSLDRLAGREQYF
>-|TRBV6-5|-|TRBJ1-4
TGTGCCAGCAGTTACTCGGGCACCAATGAAAAACTGTTTTTT
CASSYSGTNEKLFF
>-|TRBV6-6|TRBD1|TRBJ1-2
TGTGCCAGCAGTCACCCACAGGGGCCCGCTAACTATGGCTACACCTTC
CASSHPQGPANYGYTF
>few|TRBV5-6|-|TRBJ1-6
TGTGCCAGCAACAAGGCGGAACCCTCACCCCTCCACTTT
CASNKAEPSPLHF
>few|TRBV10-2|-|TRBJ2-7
TGCGCCAGCAGTGGAACGGGTGAAGCGGACTTC
CASSGTGEADF
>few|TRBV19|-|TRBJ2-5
TGTGCCAGTAGTATATTTTCCCGGGGGAACAAGAGGACCCAGTACTTC
CASSIFSRGNKRTQYF
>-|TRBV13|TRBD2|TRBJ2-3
TGTGCCAGCAGCCTTAGCGGGGGGGTGACAGATACGCAGTATTTT
CASSLSGGVTDTQYF
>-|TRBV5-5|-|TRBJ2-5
TGTGCCAGCGCGGGTGTTTGGTGGGAAGAGACCCAGTACTTC
CASAGVWWEETQYF
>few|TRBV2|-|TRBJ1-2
TGTGCCAGCAGGGCCGGGTCCTCCCTCCTCTATGGCTACACCTTC
CASRAGSSLLYGYTF
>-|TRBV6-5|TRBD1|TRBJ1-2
TGTGCCAGCAGTCGACAGGGAAACTATGGCTACACCTTC
CASSRQGNYGYTF
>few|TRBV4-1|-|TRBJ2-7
TGCGCCAGCAGCCAAGTTGGCGACAGCTACGAGCAGTACTTC
CASSQVGDSYEQYF
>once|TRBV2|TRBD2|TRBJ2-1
TGTGCCAGCAGTGAAGCGGGAGGGGCGGACGAGCAGTTCTTC
CASSEAGGADEQFF